The 23 T cell receptor beta chains given below trace back to one sample, sequenced in a study of regulatory T cells in long-lasting Graves disease (dated by TCRdb to the early 2020s). Receptor libraries were prepared by multiplex PCR. Reads for this sample came from an Illumina HiSeq 4000. To build TCR beta libraries, CDR3 regions were amplified by Arm-PCR using iRepertoire HTBI primers. The public reads were run again by TCRdb, first through fastp at Q25 and then through MiXCR, and only productive beta chains were kept. Entries are consolidated by CDR3 protein sequence, retaining the most common genes and DNA. The sample contains roughly 560,000 distinct CDR3 sequences, around 15% of them found a single time. The top ten clonotypes cover roughly 25% of the sample. This specimen's time point label, per the study, means: newly diagnosed GD, antithyroid drugs for less than 3 months. For both TCR sequencing and RNA sequencing, RNA was extracted from PBMCs using TRIzol.

The same sample was also used in a study of T cells in Graves' hyperthyroidism and ophthalmopathy.

This specimen consisted of peripheral blood mononuclear cells (PBMCs), obtained at new diagnosis, from a patient treated with antithyroid drugs. These receptors all come from a woman aged 35 to 59 with Graves disease. Donor details come from another sample of the same person, matched by shared clones.

This clonotype was observed a few times. The chain carries TRBV5-1 and TRBJ2-2; possibly TRBD1 for D (5 bases). The germline CDR1 and CDR2 sequences are SGHRS and YFSETQ. This CDR3 is built from 14 residues. Trimming shortened V by 2 bases and J by 3 bases, and 8 bases separated the two germline ends. This chain's CDR3 is CASSLGDHTGELFF. CDR3 coding DNA: TGCGCCAGCAGCTTAGGGGATCACACCGGGGAGCTGTTTTTT.

This clonotype was detected ten times or more. The rearrangement links TRBV11-3 to TRBJ2-2; possible D gene TRBD2, 6 bases. Germline V gene sequence: CDR1 SGHNT, CDR2 YENEEA. V lost 7 bases to trimming and J lost 5 bases, with 11 bases between them. The CDR3 contains 13 residues. The CDR3 here is CASTGGRTGELFF. The CDR3 bases are TGTGCCAGCACCGGGGGTCGGACCGGGGAGCTGTTTTTT.

The rearrangement links TRBV19 to TRBJ2-1, with a tentative D call TRBD1 (6 bases). The germline V gene has CDR1 LNHDA and CDR2 SQIVND (reference sequence). CDR3 size: 14 residues. The ends were cut back, 5 bases at V and 5 bases at J, with 13 bases in the middle. CDR3: CASSVGHGNNEQFF. The CDR3 nucleotides are TGTGCCAGTAGTGTGGGACACGGAAACAATGAGCAGTTCTTC.

Regarding this clonotype: An end of the junction does not agree with germline; a read error may underlie this. The chain combines TRBV19 with TRBJ1-1; possibly TRBD1 for D (5 bases). The CDR3 spans 15 residues. The germline V gene encodes CDR1 LNHDA and CDR2 SQIVND (reference sequence). CDR3 in DNA: TGTGCCAATAGTTCATCGGGACGCTTGAACACTGAAGCTTTCTTT. This sequence encodes CANSSSGRLNTEAFF.

This clonotype showed up many times. The rearrangement joins TRBV12-3 or TRBV12-4 to TRBJ2-1; TRBD2 agrees at 11 bases. CDR3 size: 16 residues. V shed 5 bases and J 2 bases; nucleotides not matched to a gene: 5. The chain's CDR3 is CASSPLLAGAYNEQFF. The CDR3 region has the DNA TGTGCCAGCAGTCCTTTACTAGCGGGGGCCTACAATGAGCAGTTCTTC.

This clonotype was picked up many times. The chain employs TRBV3-1 and TRBJ2-7, with D possibly TRBD2 on 6 matching bases. The germline gives CDR1 LGHDT, CDR2 YNNKEL (reference sequence). The ends were cut back, 3 bases at V and 0 bases at J, with 12 bases in the middle. This CDR3 spans 15 amino acids. CDR3 sequence (DNA): TGTGCCAGCAGCCACGGGACTCTAAGCTCCTACGAGCAGTACTTC. Its translation: CASSHGTLSSYEQYF.

This chain uses TRBV20-1 with TRBJ2-5; 8 bases map to TRBD1. Germline lookup yields CDR1 DFQATT and CDR2 SNEGSKA (reference sequence). The length of the CDR3 is 14 residues. V gave up 3 bases and J gave up 2 bases; unmatched junction bases: 5. CDR3: CSARRQGFQETQYF. CDR3 nucleotides: TGCAGTGCTAGGAGACAGGGGTTTCAAGAGACCCAGTACTTC.

This clonotype has only a few counts. The rearrangement uses TRBV4-1 and TRBJ2-5; 9 bases are shared with TRBD2. This CDR3 is 16 amino acids long. Germline V gene sequence: CDR1 MGHRA, CDR2 YSYEKL. Trimming took 2 bases from V and 7 from J; bases not matched to a gene: 11. CDR3 sequence: CASSQSRPSGALTQYF. For the CDR3, the DNA is TGCGCCAGCAGCCAAAGTCGGCCTAGCGGGGCTTTGACCCAGTACTTC.

This clonotype has only a few counts. The chain has TRBV27 and TRBJ1-2, with 10 bases fitting TRBD1. The CDR3 covers 14 residues. After removal of 9 bases from V and 3 bases from J, the junction contained 7 bases not matched to a gene. The germline gives CDR1 MNHEY, CDR2 SMNVEV (reference sequence). The CDR3 protein is CASYGTGVYYGYTF. CDR3 nucleotides: TGTGCCAGTTATGGGACAGGGGTTTACTATGGCTACACCTTC.

The V gene is TRBV20-1, the J gene TRBJ2-1; TRBD2 matches at 8 bases. Looked up from germline, CDR1 is DFQATT and CDR2 is SNEGSKA (reference sequence). V lost 3 bases, J lost 9 bases, and 16 bases stayed unmatched. The length of the CDR3 is 16 residues. This CDR3 is CSASGLAPVSLGEQFF. The DNA of the CDR3 is TGCAGTGCTAGTGGACTAGCACCTGTGTCGTTGGGTGAGCAGTTCTTC.

This clonotype was recorded at least ten times. The V call is TRBV10-1, the J call TRBJ1-1; 9 nucleotides match TRBD1. J lost 3 bases, V lost 6 bases, and 8 bases had no gene match. This CDR3 is built from 15 residues. The germline V gene has CDR1 WNHNN and CDR2 SYGVQD (reference sequence). CDR3 loop: CASSSDRGGDTEAFF. As DNA, the CDR3 is TGCGCCAGCAGCTCGGACAGGGGAGGGGACACTGAAGCTTTCTTT.

This clonotype was counted at least ten times. The chain combines TRBV7-8 with TRBJ1-1, with a tentative D call TRBD1 (5 bases). The CDR3 loop spans 14 amino acids. Germline V gene sequence: CDR1 SGHVS, CDR2 FQNEAQ. The germline V and J ends were trimmed by 0 bases and 7 bases, with 12 bases remaining between them. The CDR3 reads CASSLAEGRGEAFF. For the CDR3, the DNA is TGTGCCAGCAGCTTAGCGGAGGGAAGGGGTGAAGCTTTCTTT.

This clonotype was detected many times. This chain links TRBV20-1 with TRBJ1-1; D is uncertain. From germline, CDR1 is DFQATT and CDR2 SNEGSKA (reference sequence). The CDR3 is 13 residues long. Trimming cost V 3 bases and J 7 bases, with 15 bases left between them. In nucleotides, the CDR3 is TGCAGTGCTAGGACCGCGTCCCGACTTGAAGCTTTCTTT. Translating it yields CSARTASRLEAFF.

This clonotype has just a few counts. This chain joins TRBV29-1 and TRBJ2-1; perhaps D is TRBD1 or TRBD2 (5 bases each). Germline values: CDR1 SQVTM, CDR2 ANQGSEA. Trimming shortened V by 4 bases and J by 6 bases, and 16 bases separated the two germline ends. The CDR3 spans 14 residues. DNA for the CDR3: TGCAGCGTTGGGGGGTCGTCGGTCAGCAATGAGCAGTTCTTC. It yields the protein CSVGGSSVSNEQFF.

The chain employs TRBV7-9 and TRBJ2-5; TRBD2 agrees at 7 bases. Germline-derived CDR1 and CDR2 are SEHNR and FQNEAQ (reference sequence). The junction had 4 bases not matched to a gene; V was cut back by 4 bases and J by 2 bases. The CDR3 runs 14 residues. The CDR3 loop is CASSWGGLQETQYF. The CDR3 DNA reads TGTGCCAGCAGCTGGGGGGGACTTCAAGAGACCCAGTACTTC.

The genes are TRBV20-1 and TRBJ2-3; the D gene is possibly TRBD1 (6 bases). The CDR3 is 14 amino acids. Germline values: CDR1 DFQATT, CDR2 SNEGSKA (reference sequence). The V and J ends lost 1 base and 2 bases respectively, with 10 bases between them. For the CDR3, the DNA is TGCAGTGCTAGAGGGGGGCAGTCCACAGATACGCAGTATTTT. Protein sequence: CSARGGQSTDTQYF.

In this sample, this clonotype turned up many times. The chain links TRBV11-1 to TRBJ2-2, with D possibly TRBD1 on 5 matching bases. Trimming shortened V by 3 bases and J by 2 bases, and 10 bases separated the two germline ends. There are 15 residues in the CDR3. Germline CDR1 and CDR2: SGHAT and FQDESV (reference sequence). The CDR3 loop reads CASSFGHLNTGELFF. The CDR3 nucleotides are TGTGCCAGCAGCTTCGGACACCTTAACACCGGGGAGCTGTTTTTT.

In this sample, this clonotype turned up many times. The CDR3 loop reads CAWSTGLLAFF. CDR3 DNA: TGTGCCTGGAGTACGGGCCTACTAGCTTTCTTT. The chain combines TRBV30 with TRBJ1-1; D uncertain. The CDR3 is made up of 11 amino acids. Deletions cut 2 bases from V and 10 bases from J, with 11 bases between. Looked up from germline, CDR1 is GTSNPN and CDR2 is SVGIG (reference sequence).

This clonotype showed up many times. The V call is TRBV3-1, the J call TRBJ2-7, with D perhaps matching TRBD1 or TRBD2 (5 bases each). The J call may not be correct, given that the DNA end is closer to TRBJ2-3. Germline assignment: CDR1 LGHDT and CDR2 YNNKEL (reference sequence). This CDR3 has 17 residues. This CDR3 is CASSQEGTRGSEDTQYF. The CDR3 nucleotides are TGTGCCAGCAGCCAAGAGGGAACCCGGGGCTCGGAGGATACGCAGTATTTT.

This clonotype was seen repeatedly, ten times or more. The rearrangement links TRBV27 to TRBJ2-7, with D perhaps given as TRBD1 or TRBD2 (6 bases each). The CDR3 covers 14 residues. Deletions cut 7 bases from V and 1 base from J, with 14 bases between. Germline V CDR1 and CDR2: MNHEY, SMNVEV (reference sequence). In DNA, the CDR3 is TGTGCCAGCATGAGGGGGGCGTCATCCTACGAGCAGTACTTC. This encodes CASMRGASSYEQYF.

This clonotype has ten or more counts. The V gene is TRBV12-3 or TRBV12-4, the J gene TRBJ1-5; D may be TRBD1 (5 bases). Trimming removed 3 bases at V and 4 bases at J, with 13 bases between. The CDR3 totals 15 residues. This chain's CDR3 is CASSFSGTRNQPQHF. CDR3 bases: TGTGCCAGCAGTTTTTCCGGGACTCGAAATCAGCCCCAGCATTTT.

The table lists this clonotype with many counts. This chain connects TRBV5-1 to TRBJ2-7; 7 bases line up with TRBD1. The germline V gene encodes CDR1 SGHRS and CDR2 YFSETQ. J gave up 7 bases and V 4 bases, and 11 bases lay outside the gene matches. This CDR3 is built from 14 residues. For the CDR3, the DNA is TGCGCCAGCAGCCCAGGACAGGAGGCTTCTGAGCAGTACTTC. As protein: CASSPGQEASEQYF.

This clonotype was detected many times. The chain carries TRBV18 and TRBJ2-1; 8 nucleotides match TRBD2. The CDR3 extends over 13 amino acids. Per the germline V gene, CDR1 is KGHSH and CDR2 is LQKENI. The V and J ends lost 3 bases and 12 bases, in that order; junction bases with no gene match: 7. CDR3 nucleotides: TGTGCCAGCTCACCCTGGGTCAGCGGGAGGCAGTTCTTC. It is translated as CASSPWVSGRQFF.